The rows below give T cell receptor beta chains drawn from one sample of a study of OX40 agonist ivuxolimab in advanced cancers. The repertoire was sequenced with immunoSEQ multiplex PCR; TCRdb's copy has only in-frame clones and lacks some. Among about 37,000 clones listed, around 83% were seen once. Material: CD4+ or CD8+ T cells sorted from blood, obtained in a trial of the OX40 agonist ivuxolimab. The receptors come from an adult with an advanced solid tumor such as melanoma, head and neck, liver or kidney cancer. The conserved cysteine and the conserved F or W are not part of the CDR3 here. The D gene is left open where the match is weak.

len	d_gene	v_gene	CDR3aa
12	TRBD1	TRBV5-1	ASSPTGGHYEQY
14	TRBD2	TRBV7-9	ASRFPGLARGGELF
11	-	TRBV27	ASSPMGNTEAF
16	TRBD2	TRBV13	ASSLGTSGSPTFGEQY
12	TRBD1	TRBV5-1	ASSLGQGATEAF
13	TRBD1	TRBV7-9	ASSLEGGQAYGYT
15	-	TRBV5-4	ASSLVGQDLYNSPLH
19	TRBD2	TRBV9	ASSVGRLAAKPRASNNEQF
13	-	TRBV7-9	ASSSPQGRYYEQY
13	-	TRBV6-5	ASSYGGGPSHEQF
11	-	TRBV7-9	ASSLYSRIEQF
12	-	TRBV7-3	ASSLHEGRTEAF
12	TRBD1	TRBV9	ASSQTGSNQPQH
13	-	TRBV4-1	ASSQAGRSGNTIY
9	-	TRBV20-1	SASETYEQY
12	-	TRBV6-5	ASSYSRGPYEQY
12	-	TRBV14	ASSQRTVVGEQY
9	-	TRBV20-1	SARWGGEQF
12	-	TRBV5-1	ASSLVTGLHEQY
13	TRBD1	TRBV28	ASSRRQGGWYGYT
13	-	TRBV4-1	ASSQDEGGDYEQY
12	-	TRBV5-4	ASSLDPDSYEQY
11	-	TRBV19	ASSSGPRTEAF
15	-	TRBV2	ASSEALRASSTGELF
12	-	TRBV19	ASSIEGMNTEAF
13	-	TRBV7-6	ASSLAQEGNYGYT
13	-	TRBV4-3	ASSQETGVPYEQY
11	-	TRBV7-6	ASSLDKSDTQY
16	-	TRBV27	ASSPLRAYHGKGTEAF
12	TRBD2	TRBV9	ASSVGAGGHEQY
14	-	TRBV2	ASSQRDSYSYNEQF
13	-	TRBV4-3	ASSQEQDTNQPQH
13	-	TRBV4-1	ASSQSPLSSYEQY
13	-	TRBV28	ASSSPGTPGYEQY
13	TRBD1	TRBV5-1	ASGHRGPRDYGYT
13	TRBD2	TRBV6-5	ASSYGLAGPNEQF
12	-	TRBV28	ASSPRGLNTEAF
18	TRBD2	TRBV27	ASSFPTTSGRVSSYNEQF
12	TRBD2	TRBV27	ASSPGGSYNEQF
10	-	TRBV5-6	ASSLAEGEAF
14	TRBD1	TRBV27	ASSPETGGLNYEQY
11	TRBD1	TRBV9	ASGTGNTDTQY
15	TRBD2	TRBV19	ASSITGGDFYHNEQF
13	-	TRBV27	ASRDLAAGNQPQH
13	TRBD1	TRBV4-1	ASSPRTGVWLEQY
14	TRBD2	TRBV28	ASSLWGLAENNEQF
12	TRBD1	TRBV7-9	ASSQTGEVYEQY
15	TRBD2	TRBV27	ASSSVLRGGAKNIQY
13	-	TRBV7-9	ASSWAGVPGNTIY
13	TRBD1	TRBV14	ASSLQGTNNEKLF
14	TRBD1	TRBV2	ASSPPGQEDPNTIY
13	-	TRBV30	AWRGGLAMNTEAF